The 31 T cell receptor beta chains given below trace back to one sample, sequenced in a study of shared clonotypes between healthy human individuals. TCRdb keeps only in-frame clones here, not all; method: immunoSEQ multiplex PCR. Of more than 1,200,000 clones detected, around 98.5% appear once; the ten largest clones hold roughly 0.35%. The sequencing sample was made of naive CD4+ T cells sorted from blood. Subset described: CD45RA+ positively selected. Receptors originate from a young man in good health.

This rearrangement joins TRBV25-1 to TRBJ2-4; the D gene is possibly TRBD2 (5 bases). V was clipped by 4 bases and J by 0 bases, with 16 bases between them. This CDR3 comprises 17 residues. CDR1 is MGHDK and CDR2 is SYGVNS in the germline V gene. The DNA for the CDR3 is TGTGCCAGCAGTGGGCAAGAGGGTATGCTAGCCAAAAACATTCAGTACTTC. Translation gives CASSGQEGMLAKNIQYF.

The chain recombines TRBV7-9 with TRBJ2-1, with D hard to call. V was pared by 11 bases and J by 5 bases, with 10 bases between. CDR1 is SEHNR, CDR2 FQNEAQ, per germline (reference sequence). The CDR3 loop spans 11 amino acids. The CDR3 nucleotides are TGTGCCCAACAGCGTAACAATGAGCAGTTCTTC. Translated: CAQQRNNEQFF. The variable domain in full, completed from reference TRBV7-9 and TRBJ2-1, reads DTGVSQNPRHKITKRGQNVTFRCDPISEHNRLYWYRQTLGQGPEFLTYFQNEAQLEKSRLLSDRFSAERPKGSFSTLEIQRTEQGDSAMYLCAQQRNNEQFFGPGTRLTVL.

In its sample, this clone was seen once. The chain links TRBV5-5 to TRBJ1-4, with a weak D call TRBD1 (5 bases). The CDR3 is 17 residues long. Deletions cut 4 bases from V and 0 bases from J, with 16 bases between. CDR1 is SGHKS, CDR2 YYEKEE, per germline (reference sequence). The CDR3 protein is CASSRKAGQPTNEKLFF. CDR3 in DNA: TGTGCCAGCAGCCGAAAGGCGGGGCAACCAACTAATGAAAAACTGTTTTTT.

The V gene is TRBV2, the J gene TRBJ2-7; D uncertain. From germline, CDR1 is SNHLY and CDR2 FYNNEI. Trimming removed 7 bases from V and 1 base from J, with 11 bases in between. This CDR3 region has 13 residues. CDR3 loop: CASIPVASYEQYF. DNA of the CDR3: TGTGCCAGCATACCGGTAGCATCCTACGAGCAGTACTTC.

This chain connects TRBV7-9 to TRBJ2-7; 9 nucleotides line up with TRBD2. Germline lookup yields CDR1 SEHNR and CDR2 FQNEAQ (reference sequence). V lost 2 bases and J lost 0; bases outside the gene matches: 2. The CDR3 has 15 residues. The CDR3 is CASSLSSGVSYEQYF. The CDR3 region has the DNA TGTGCCAGCAGCTTATCTAGCGGGGTCTCCTACGAGCAGTACTTC. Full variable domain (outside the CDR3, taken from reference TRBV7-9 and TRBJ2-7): DTGVSQNPRHKITKRGQNVTFRCDPISEHNRLYWYRQTLGQGPEFLTYFQNEAQLEKSRLLSDRFSAERPKGSFSTLEIQRTEQGDSAMYLCASSLSSGVSYEQYFGPGTRLTVT.

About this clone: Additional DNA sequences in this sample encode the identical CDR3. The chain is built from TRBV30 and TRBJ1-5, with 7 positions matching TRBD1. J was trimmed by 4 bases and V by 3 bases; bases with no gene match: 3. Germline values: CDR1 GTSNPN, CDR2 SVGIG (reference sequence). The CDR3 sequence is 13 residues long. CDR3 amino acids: CAWSTGDNQPQHF. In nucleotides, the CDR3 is TGTGCCTGGAGCACAGGGGATAATCAGCCCCAGCATTTT.

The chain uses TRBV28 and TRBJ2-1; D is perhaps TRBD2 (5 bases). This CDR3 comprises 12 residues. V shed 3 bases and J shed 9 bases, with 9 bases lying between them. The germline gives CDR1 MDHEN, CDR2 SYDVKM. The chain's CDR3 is CASSFSGSEQFF. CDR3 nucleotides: TGTGCCAGCAGTTTTTCGGGAAGTGAGCAGTTCTTC.

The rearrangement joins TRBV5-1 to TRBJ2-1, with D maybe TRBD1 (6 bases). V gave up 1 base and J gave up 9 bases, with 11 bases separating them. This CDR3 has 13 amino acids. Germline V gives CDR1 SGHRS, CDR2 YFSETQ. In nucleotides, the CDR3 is TGCGCCAGCAGCTTGATTGGGGGCGGTGAGCAGTTCTTC. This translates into CASSLIGGGEQFF.

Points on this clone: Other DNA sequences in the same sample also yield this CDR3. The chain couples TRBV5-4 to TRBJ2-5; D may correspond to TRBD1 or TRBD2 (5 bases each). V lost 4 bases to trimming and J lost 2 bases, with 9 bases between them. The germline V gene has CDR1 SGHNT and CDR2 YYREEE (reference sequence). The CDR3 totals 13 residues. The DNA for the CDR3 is TGTGCCAGCAGCGTGGGGGTACAAGAGACCCAGTACTTC. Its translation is CASSVGVQETQYF. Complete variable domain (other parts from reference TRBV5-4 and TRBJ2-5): ETGVTQSPTHLIKTRGQQVTLRCSSQSGHNTVSWYQQALGQGPQFIFQYYREEENGRGNFPPRFSGLQFPNYSSELNVNALELDDSALYLCASSVGVQETQYFGPGTRLLVL.

The CDR3 here is CASSSDRGSYNEQFF. The CDR3 DNA follows: TGTGCCAGCAGCTCGGACAGGGGCTCCTACAATGAGCAGTTCTTC. This chain uses TRBV11-1 with TRBJ2-1; 9 nucleotides match TRBD1. The CDR3 sequence is 15 residues long. J was trimmed by 0 bases and V by 4 bases; bases with no gene match: 1. Germline lookup yields CDR1 SGHAT and CDR2 FQDESV (reference sequence).

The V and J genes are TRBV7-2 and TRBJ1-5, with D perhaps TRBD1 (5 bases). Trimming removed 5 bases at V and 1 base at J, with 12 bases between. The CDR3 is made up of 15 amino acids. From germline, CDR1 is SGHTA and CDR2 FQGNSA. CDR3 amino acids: CASSRGVLSNQPQHF. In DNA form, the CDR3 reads TGTGCCAGCAGCCGAGGGGTTCTGAGCAATCAGCCCCAGCATTTT. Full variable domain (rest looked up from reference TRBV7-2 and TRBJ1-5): GAGVSQSPSNKVTEKGKDVELRCDPISGHTALYWYRQSLGQGLEFLIYFQGNSAPDKSGLPSDRFSAERTGGSVSTLTIQRTQQEDSAVYLCASSRGVLSNQPQHFGDGTRLSIL.

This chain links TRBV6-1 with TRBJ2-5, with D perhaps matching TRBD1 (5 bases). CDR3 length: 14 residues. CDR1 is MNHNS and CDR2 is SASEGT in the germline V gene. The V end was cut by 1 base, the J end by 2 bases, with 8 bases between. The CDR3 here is CASSEGGQQETQYF. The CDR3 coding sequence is TGTGCCAGCAGTGAAGGTGGACAACAAGAGACCCAGTACTTC.

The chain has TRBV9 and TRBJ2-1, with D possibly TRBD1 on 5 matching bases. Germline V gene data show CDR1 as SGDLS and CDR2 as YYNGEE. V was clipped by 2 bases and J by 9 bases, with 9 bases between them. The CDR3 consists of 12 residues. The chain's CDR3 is CASSVVDTEQFF. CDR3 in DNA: TGTGCCAGCAGCGTCGTGGACACTGAGCAGTTCTTC.

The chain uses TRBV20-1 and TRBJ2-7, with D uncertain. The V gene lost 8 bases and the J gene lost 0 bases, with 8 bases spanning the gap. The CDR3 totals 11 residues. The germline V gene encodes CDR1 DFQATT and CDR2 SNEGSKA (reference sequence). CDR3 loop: CSPRDSYEQYF. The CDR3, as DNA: TGCAGTCCAAGGGACTCCTACGAGCAGTACTTC.

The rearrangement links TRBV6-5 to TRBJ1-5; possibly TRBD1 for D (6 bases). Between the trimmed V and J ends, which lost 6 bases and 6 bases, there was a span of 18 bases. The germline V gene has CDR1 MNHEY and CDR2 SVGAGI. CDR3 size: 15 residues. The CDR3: CASRPTGPPGQPQHF. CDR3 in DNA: TGTGCCAGCAGACCAACAGGGCCGCCGGGTCAGCCCCAGCATTTT.

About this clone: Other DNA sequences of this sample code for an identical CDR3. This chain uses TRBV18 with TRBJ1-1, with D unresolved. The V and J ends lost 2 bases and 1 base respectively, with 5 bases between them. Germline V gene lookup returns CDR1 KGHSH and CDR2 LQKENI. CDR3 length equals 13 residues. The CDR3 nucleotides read TGTGCCAGCTCACCAGCGGGGAACACTGAAGCTTTCTTT. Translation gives CASSPAGNTEAFF.

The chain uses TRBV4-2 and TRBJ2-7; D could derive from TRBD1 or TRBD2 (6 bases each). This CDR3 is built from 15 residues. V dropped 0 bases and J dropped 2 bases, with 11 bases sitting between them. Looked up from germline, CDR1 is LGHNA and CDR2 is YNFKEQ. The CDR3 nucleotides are TGTGCCAGCAGCCAAGAAGGGGGGTCCCCCTACGAGCAGTACTTC. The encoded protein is CASSQEGGSPYEQYF.

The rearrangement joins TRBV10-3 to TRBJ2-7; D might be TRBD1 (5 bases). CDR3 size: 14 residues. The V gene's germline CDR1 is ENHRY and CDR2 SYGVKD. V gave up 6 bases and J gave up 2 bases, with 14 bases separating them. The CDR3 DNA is TGTGCCATCAGATCTGGCGACAGTCCCTACGAGCAGTACTTC. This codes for CAIRSGDSPYEQYF.

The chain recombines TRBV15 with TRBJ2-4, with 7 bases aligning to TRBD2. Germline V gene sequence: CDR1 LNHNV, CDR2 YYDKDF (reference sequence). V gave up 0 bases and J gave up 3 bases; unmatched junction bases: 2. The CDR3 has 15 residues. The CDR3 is CATSRDVAGKNIQYF. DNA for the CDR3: TGTGCCACCAGCAGAGATGTAGCGGGCAAAAACATTCAGTACTTC.

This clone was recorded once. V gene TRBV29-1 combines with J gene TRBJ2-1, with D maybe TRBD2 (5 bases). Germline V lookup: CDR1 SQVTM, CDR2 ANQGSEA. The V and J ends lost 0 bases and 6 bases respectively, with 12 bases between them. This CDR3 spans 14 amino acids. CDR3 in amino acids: CSVEDLGRSNEQFF. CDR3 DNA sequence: TGCAGCGTTGAAGATTTGGGGAGATCCAATGAGCAGTTCTTC.

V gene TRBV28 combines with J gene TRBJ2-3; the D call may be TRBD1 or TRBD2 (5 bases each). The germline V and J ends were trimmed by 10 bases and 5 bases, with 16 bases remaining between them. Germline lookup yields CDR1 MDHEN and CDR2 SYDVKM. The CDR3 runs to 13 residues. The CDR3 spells CAIQGSTRDTQYF. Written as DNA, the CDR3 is TGTGCCATCCAGGGATCCACTAGAGATACGCAGTATTTT. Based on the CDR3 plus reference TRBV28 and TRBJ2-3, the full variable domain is DVKVTQSSRYLVKRTGEKVFLECVQDMDHENMFWYRQDPGLGLRLIYFSYDVKMKEKGDIPEGYSVSREKKERFSLILESASTNQTSMYLCAIQGSTRDTQYFGPGTRLTVL.

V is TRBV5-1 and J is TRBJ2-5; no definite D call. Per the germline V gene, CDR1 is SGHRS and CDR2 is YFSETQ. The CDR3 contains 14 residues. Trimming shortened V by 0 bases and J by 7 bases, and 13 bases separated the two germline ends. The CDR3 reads CASSLEGADLTQYF. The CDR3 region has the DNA TGCGCCAGCAGCTTGGAAGGCGCGGATCTGACCCAGTACTTC.

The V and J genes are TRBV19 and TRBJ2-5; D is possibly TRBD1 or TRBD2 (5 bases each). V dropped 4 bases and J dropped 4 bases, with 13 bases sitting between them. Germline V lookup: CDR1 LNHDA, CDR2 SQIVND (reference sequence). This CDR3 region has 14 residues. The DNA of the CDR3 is TGTGCCAGTAGTACGCAAACTAGGGGAGAGACCCAGTACTTC. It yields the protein CASSTQTRGETQYF. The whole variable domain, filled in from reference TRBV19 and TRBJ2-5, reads DGGITQSPKYLFRKEGQNVTLSCEQNLNHDAMYWYRQDPGQGLRLIYYSQIVNDFQKGDIAEGYSVSREKKESFPLTVTSAQKNPTAFYLCASSTQTRGETQYFGPGTRLLVL.

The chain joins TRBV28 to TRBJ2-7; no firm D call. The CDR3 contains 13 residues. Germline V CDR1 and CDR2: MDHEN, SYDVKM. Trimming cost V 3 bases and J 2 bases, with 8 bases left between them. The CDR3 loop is CASSFLYAYEQYF. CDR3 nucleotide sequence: TGTGCCAGCAGTTTCCTCTACGCCTACGAGCAGTACTTC.

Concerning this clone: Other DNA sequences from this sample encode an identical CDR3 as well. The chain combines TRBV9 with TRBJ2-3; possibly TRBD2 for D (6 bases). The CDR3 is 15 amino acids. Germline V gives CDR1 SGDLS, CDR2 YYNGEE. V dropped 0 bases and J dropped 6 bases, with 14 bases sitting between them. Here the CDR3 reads CASSVVSGSGDTQYF. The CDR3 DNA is TGTGCCAGCAGCGTAGTATCCGGGAGTGGTGATACGCAGTATTTT.

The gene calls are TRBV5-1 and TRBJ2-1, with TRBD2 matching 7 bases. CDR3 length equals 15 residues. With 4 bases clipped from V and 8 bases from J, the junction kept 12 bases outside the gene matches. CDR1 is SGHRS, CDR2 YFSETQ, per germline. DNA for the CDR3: TGCGCCAGCAGCCCAACTAGCGCGGAGCGAGATGAGCAGTTCTTC. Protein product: CASSPTSAERDEQFF.

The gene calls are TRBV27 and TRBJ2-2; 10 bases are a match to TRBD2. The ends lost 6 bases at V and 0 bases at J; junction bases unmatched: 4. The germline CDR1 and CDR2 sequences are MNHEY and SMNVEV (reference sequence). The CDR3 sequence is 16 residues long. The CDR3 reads CASRGLAIANTGELFF. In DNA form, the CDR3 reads TGTGCCAGCAGGGGACTAGCGATCGCGAACACCGGGGAGCTGTTTTTT.

The CDR3 here is CASSLAGGWYEQYF. DNA of the CDR3: TGTGCCAGCAGTCTAGCGGGAGGGTGGTACGAGCAGTACTTC. This chain connects TRBV7-8 to TRBJ2-7; 12 bases match TRBD2. The CDR3 is made up of 14 amino acids. Trimming removed 6 bases from V and 4 bases from J; junction bases left unmatched: 4. Germline V lookup: CDR1 SGHVS, CDR2 FQNEAQ.

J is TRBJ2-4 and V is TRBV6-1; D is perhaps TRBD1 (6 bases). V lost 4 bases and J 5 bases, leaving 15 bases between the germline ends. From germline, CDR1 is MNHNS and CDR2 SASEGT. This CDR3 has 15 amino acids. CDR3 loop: CASSGFTQGQNIQYF. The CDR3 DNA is TGTGCCAGCAGTGGATTCACACAGGGCCAAAACATTCAGTACTTC.

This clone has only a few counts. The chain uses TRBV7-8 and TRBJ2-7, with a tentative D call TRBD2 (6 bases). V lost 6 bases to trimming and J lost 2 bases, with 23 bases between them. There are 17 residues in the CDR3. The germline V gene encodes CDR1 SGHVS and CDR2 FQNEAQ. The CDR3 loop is CASSQTLLATNAYEQYF. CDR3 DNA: TGTGCCAGCAGTCAAACCCTCCTAGCGACTAATGCCTACGAGCAGTACTTC. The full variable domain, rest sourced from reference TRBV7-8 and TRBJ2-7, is GAGVSQSPRYKVAKRGQDVALRCDPISGHVSLFWYQQALGQGPEFLTYFQNEAQLDKSGLPSDRFFAERPEGSVSTLKIQRTQQEDSAVYLCASSQTLLATNAYEQYFGPGTRLTVT.

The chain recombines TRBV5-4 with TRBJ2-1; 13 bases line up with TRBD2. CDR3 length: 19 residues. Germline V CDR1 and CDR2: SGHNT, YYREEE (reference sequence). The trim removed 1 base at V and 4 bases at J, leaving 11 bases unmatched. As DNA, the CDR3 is TGTGCCAGCAGCTTGAAGTCTGGGGGACTAGCGGGGCTGTACAATGAGCAGTTCTTC. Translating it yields CASSLKSGGLAGLYNEQFF.